One and the same sample provided the 31 T cell receptor beta chains below, sequenced in a study of T cell responses to AZD1222 COVID-19 vaccine. Libraries were prepared by immunoSEQ multiplex PCR; TCRdb keeps only in-frame clonotypes and omits some of them. The profile shows some 150,000 clones, around four fifths of them singletons. The specimen comprised peripheral blood, sampled on day 0 of MenACWY control vaccination. These receptors were obtained from an adult in good health.

V is TRBV11-2 and J is TRBJ1-1; D gene uncertain. CDR1 is SGHAT, CDR2 FQNNGV, per germline. The CDR3 runs to 13 residues. V was clipped by 5 bases and J by 1 base, with 8 bases between them. The CDR3 loop reads CASSLDPNTEAFF. The DNA of the CDR3 is TGTGCCAGCAGCCTCGACCCGAACACTGAAGCTTTCTTT.

The chain is built from TRBV3-1 (or the pseudogene TRBV3-2) and TRBJ1-1, with D uncertain. This CDR3 has 13 residues. The germline V gene has CDR1 LGHDT and CDR2 YNNKEL (reference sequence). V was cut by 3 bases and J by 5 bases, with 10 bases left in between. The CDR3 here is CASSQGMGTEAFF. The CDR3 coding sequence is TGTGCCAGCAGCCAGGGGATGGGGACTGAAGCTTTCTTT.

The V and J genes are TRBV6-5 and TRBJ1-1; D might be TRBD1 (6 bases). V lost 0 bases to trimming and J lost 6 bases, with 14 bases between them. The germline V gene has CDR1 MNHEY and CDR2 SVGAGI. This CDR3 region has 15 residues. The DNA for the CDR3 is TGTGCCAGCAGTTACTCGAAGGGGGGTTTCGCTGAAGCTTTCTTT. It is translated as CASSYSKGGFAEAFF.

The chain uses TRBV28 and TRBJ1-4; D gene uncertain. The V gene lost 6 bases and the J gene lost 7 bases, with 9 bases spanning the gap. CDR3 size: 12 residues. The germline CDR1 and CDR2 sequences are MDHEN and SYDVKM. The CDR3 loop reads CASRAATEKLFF. The DNA of the CDR3 is TGTGCCAGCAGGGCAGCAACTGAAAAACTGTTTTTT.

The CDR3: CASTQDGYNEQFF. Here the CDR3 DNA reads TGTGCCAGCACCCAGGACGGCTACAATGAGCAGTTCTTC. The chain joins TRBV7-9 to TRBJ2-1; D uncertain. This CDR3 region has 13 residues. Germline V gives CDR1 SEHNR, CDR2 FQNEAQ (reference sequence). Trimming took off 7 bases at V and 3 bases at J, with 10 bases between the two ends.

CDR3 sequence: CASSGDYSGGTQYF. CDR3 DNA sequence: TGTGCCAGCAGTGGGGACTACAGCGGGGGGACCCAGTACTTC. The chain is built from TRBV6-2 or TRBV6-3 and TRBJ2-5; 8 bases are shared with TRBD2. This CDR3 spans 14 amino acids. Germline lookup yields CDR1 MNHEY and CDR2 SVGEGT. V was pared by 5 bases and J by 7 bases, with 9 bases of the junction left unmatched.

This sequence joins TRBV5-1 and TRBJ2-5; D possibly corresponds to TRBD2 (6 bases). CDR3 length: 17 amino acids. CDR1 is SGHRS and CDR2 is YFSETQ in the germline V gene. Trimming left V 1 base short and J 6 bases short, with 22 bases between. CDR3 DNA: TGCGCCAGCAGCTTGTCAGTCGGAGGGGCCTCTATGAAGACCCAGTACTTC. Its translation is CASSLSVGGASMKTQYF.

This chain connects TRBV2 to TRBJ1-4; D remains ambiguous. This CDR3 comprises 13 residues. The germline V gene has CDR1 SNHLY and CDR2 FYNNEI. The germline V and J ends were trimmed by 7 bases and 4 bases, with 10 bases remaining between them. The CDR3 region has the DNA TGTGCCAGCAATCGGGAGTATAATGAAAAACTGTTTTTT. Its protein is CASNREYNEKLFF.

This chain connects TRBV19 to TRBJ1-5, with D perhaps matching TRBD1 (6 bases). Per germline, CDR1 LNHDA and CDR2 SQIVND (reference sequence). CDR3 length equals 15 residues. Trimming removed 4 bases from V and 5 bases from J, with 15 bases in between. This chain's CDR3 is CASSNLGGHHQPQHF. The CDR3 nucleotides read TGTGCCAGTAGTAATCTGGGGGGCCACCATCAGCCCCAGCATTTT.

V and J are TRBV18 and TRBJ2-7; D possibly uses TRBD1 or TRBD2 (7 bases each). V was trimmed by 0 bases and J by 7 bases, leaving 19 bases between them. Germline CDR1 and CDR2: KGHSH and LQKENI. The length of the CDR3 is 16 residues. This CDR3 reads CASSPPSLGQGGEQYF. CDR3 nucleotide sequence: TGTGCCAGCTCACCACCGAGCCTGGGCCAGGGGGGGGAGCAGTACTTC. The whole variable domain, filled in from reference TRBV18 and TRBJ2-7, reads NAGVMQNPRHLVRRRGQEARLRCSPMKGHSHVYWYRQLPEEGLKFMVYLQKENIIDESGMPKERFSAEFPKEGPSILRIQQVVRGDSAAYFCASSPPSLGQGGEQYFGPGTRLTVT.

The chain couples TRBV3-1 (or the pseudogene TRBV3-2) to TRBJ1-6, with a tentative D call TRBD1 (5 bases). Trimming shortened V by 3 bases and J by 8 bases, and 26 bases separated the two germline ends. Germline CDR1 and CDR2: LGHDT and YNNKEL (reference sequence). The CDR3 extends over 19 amino acids. CDR3 residues: CASSHYSPRGPGSDSPLHF. CDR3 DNA: TGTGCCAGCAGCCACTATTCCCCAAGGGGACCCGGGTCGGATTCACCCCTCCACTTT.

The V gene is TRBV4-1, the J gene TRBJ1-1; 10 bases map to TRBD1. V gave up 2 bases and J gave up 1 base; unmatched junction bases: 7. CDR1 is MGHRA, CDR2 YSYEKL, per germline. This CDR3 is built from 17 residues. CDR3 region: CASSQQDRGGPNTEAFF. In DNA, the CDR3 is TGCGCCAGCAGCCAACAGGACAGGGGGGGACCGAACACTGAAGCTTTCTTT.

This chain connects TRBV10-2 to TRBJ2-5; 10 bases line up with TRBD1. Germline V lookup: CDR1 WSHSY, CDR2 SAAADI. V gave up 5 bases and J gave up 5 bases; unmatched junction bases: 8. The CDR3 spans 15 residues. CDR3 bases: TGCGCCAGCAGTCCTGACAGGGGGCGGAGGGAGACCCAGTACTTC. Residues: CASSPDRGRRETQYF.

The chain has TRBV10-3 and TRBJ2-1; 11 nucleotides align to TRBD2. The J segment lost 6 bases and the V segment lost 3 bases, leaving 16 bases of the junction unmatched. Germline lookup yields CDR1 ENHRY and CDR2 SYGVKD. The CDR3 spans 19 residues. This chain's CDR3 is CAISEDLGTSGSRSNEQFF. The CDR3 nucleotides are TGTGCCATCAGTGAAGATCTCGGGACTAGCGGTTCCCGAAGCAATGAGCAGTTCTTC.

In its sample, this clone was seen once. The rearrangement links TRBV29-1 to TRBJ1-3; D gene uncertain. This CDR3 is built from 12 residues. With 3 bases removed from V and 1 base from J, the gap between germline ends came to 4 bases. The germline CDR1 and CDR2 sequences are SQVTM and ANQGSEA. Written as DNA, the CDR3 is TGCAGCGTTGAGGGATCTGGAAACACCATATATTTT. Amino acids: CSVEGSGNTIYF.

The rearrangement joins TRBV19 to TRBJ2-5; 9 bases map to TRBD2. With V trimmed by 11 bases and J by 4 bases, 14 bases remained unmatched. Germline values: CDR1 LNHDA, CDR2 SQIVND (reference sequence). The CDR3 runs to 15 residues. CDR3 amino acids: CACRHGGGARETQYF. CDR3 in DNA: TGTGCCTGTCGGCACGGCGGGGGGGCTCGAGAGACCCAGTACTTC.

This clone was observed a single time. V is TRBV10-3 and J is TRBJ2-7; 7 positions agree with TRBD2. The V gene end was trimmed by 0 bases and the J gene end by 3 bases; junction bases not matched to a gene: 2. Looked up from germline, CDR1 is ENHRY and CDR2 is SYGVKD. This CDR3 region has 14 residues. DNA of the CDR3: TGTGCCATCAGTGAGTCCGGGACTATCTACGAGCAGTACTTC. Protein sequence: CAISESGTIYEQYF.

This chain connects TRBV15 to TRBJ1-1; D ambiguous. This CDR3 is 13 amino acids long. V lost 5 bases to trimming and J lost 3 bases, with 10 bases between them. CDR1 and CDR2 from the germline V gene are LNHNV and YYDKDF (reference sequence). The CDR3, as DNA: TGTGCCACCAGCTATAGGTGGGACACTGAAGCTTTCTTT. Amino acid sequence: CATSYRWDTEAFF.

J is TRBJ2-2 and V is TRBV7-3; the D gene is possibly TRBD1 (6 bases). Per the germline V gene, CDR1 is SGHTA and CDR2 is FQGTGA. This CDR3 comprises 15 residues. Trimming shortened V by 4 bases and J by 2 bases, and 11 bases separated the two germline ends. The CDR3 nucleotides read TGTGCCAGCAGCTCCCAGGGGAGAAACACCGGGGAGCTGTTTTTT. Protein: CASSSQGRNTGELFF.

The rearrangement links TRBV5-5 to TRBJ1-2; D might be TRBD1 (6 bases). Trimming took 4 bases from V and 3 from J, leaving 10 bases between them. This CDR3 contains 13 residues. Germline lookup yields CDR1 SGHKS and CDR2 YYEKEE (reference sequence). CDR3 DNA sequence: TGTGCCAGCAGCGTTACAGGGTACTATGGCTACACCTTC. Protein sequence: CASSVTGYYGYTF.

The chain links TRBV5-5 to TRBJ1-2, with 7 bases that match TRBD1. The CDR3 loop spans 15 amino acids. With V trimmed by 0 bases and J by 2 bases, 4 bases remained unmatched. Germline CDR1 reads SGHKS; CDR2 reads YYEKEE (reference sequence). CDR3 nucleotides: TGTGCCAGCAGCTTGGGGCCGGGACAGAACTATGGCTACACCTTC. Its protein product is CASSLGPGQNYGYTF.

This chain joins TRBV27 and TRBJ2-1, with 8 bases fitting TRBD1. The germline gives CDR1 MNHEY, CDR2 SMNVEV (reference sequence). Trimming removed 4 bases from V and 8 bases from J; junction bases left unmatched: 7. The CDR3 runs 14 residues. The CDR3 loop reads CASSSRQGSDEQFF. CDR3 bases: TGTGCCAGCAGTTCCCGACAGGGGTCAGATGAGCAGTTCTTC.

The gene calls are TRBV7-9 and TRBJ1-2; maybe TRBD1 (5 bases). CDR3 length: 13 amino acids. Trimming shortened V by 5 bases and J by 2 bases, and 9 bases separated the two germline ends. Germline CDR1 reads SEHNR; CDR2 reads FQNEAQ (reference sequence). The CDR3: CASSPRQNYGYTF. The CDR3 coding sequence is TGTGCCAGCAGCCCTCGACAGAACTATGGCTACACCTTC.

In DNA form, the CDR3 reads TGTGCCAGCAGCGGTGGTTTGGGGGAAGTCACTGAAGCTTTCTTT. Residues: CASSGGLGEVTEAFF. The chain has TRBV9 and TRBJ1-1; weak D call: TRBD1 (5 bases). The CDR3 loop spans 15 amino acids. The germline CDR1 and CDR2 sequences are SGDLS and YYNGEE. The germline V and J ends were trimmed by 3 bases and 4 bases, with 16 bases remaining between them. Supplemented by reference TRBV9 and TRBJ1-1, the full variable domain reads DSGVTQTPKHLITATGQRVTLRCSPRSGDLSVYWYQQSLDQGLQFLIQYYNGEERAKGNILERFSAQQFPDLHSELNLSSLELGDSALYFCASSGGLGEVTEAFFGQGTRLTVV.

The V call is TRBV10-1, the J call TRBJ2-3; D not certain. The ends were cut back, 3 bases at V and 2 bases at J, with 9 bases in the middle. Per the germline V gene, CDR1 is WNHNN and CDR2 is SYGVQD (reference sequence). CDR3 length: 14 amino acids. Here the CDR3 reads CASSDVGTTDTQYF. The CDR3 DNA reads TGCGCCAGCAGTGATGTGGGAACCACAGATACGCAGTATTTT.

The V call is TRBV5-1, the J call TRBJ2-6; D is tentatively TRBD1 or TRBD2 (5 bases each). The CDR3 runs to 19 residues. V was shortened by 4 bases and J by 4 bases, with 24 bases between the two germline ends. Germline CDR1 reads SGHRS; CDR2 reads YFSETQ. The CDR3 DNA reads TGCGCCAGCAGCGCTCTCCCGGGAAAAGGGGCTTGGGGGGCCAACGTCCTGACTTTC. Translating gives CASSALPGKGAWGANVLTF.

V is TRBV30 and J is TRBJ2-3; tentative D call: TRBD2 (6 bases). V gave up 3 bases and J gave up 4 bases, with 11 bases separating them. Germline lookup yields CDR1 GTSNPN and CDR2 SVGIG (reference sequence). There are 13 residues in the CDR3. The CDR3 spells CAWSRGGPDTQYF. In DNA form, the CDR3 reads TGTGCCTGGAGCCGGGGAGGACCAGATACGCAGTATTTT.

In DNA, the CDR3 is TGTGCCAGCAGTGAGACCTACCAAGAGACCCAGTACTTC. This sequence encodes CASSETYQETQYF. This chain connects TRBV6-4 to TRBJ2-5; D remains unclear. Germline lookup yields CDR1 MRHNA and CDR2 SNTAGT. The CDR3 totals 13 residues. Deletions cut 3 bases from V and 0 bases from J, with 5 bases between.

The chain carries TRBV9 and TRBJ2-1; maybe TRBD2 (7 bases). With 6 bases removed from V and 3 bases from J, the gap between germline ends came to 22 bases. This CDR3 contains 17 residues. CDR1 and CDR2 from the germline V gene are SGDLS and YYNGEE. Here the CDR3 reads CASTPMGGGHYYNEQFF. The CDR3 coding sequence is TGTGCCAGCACTCCCATGGGAGGGGGGCATTACTACAATGAGCAGTTCTTC.

V is TRBV18 and J is TRBJ2-1, with 13 bases fitting TRBD2. CDR3 length: 17 amino acids. The V and J ends lost 8 bases and 6 bases, in that order; junction bases with no gene match: 13. Germline V gene lookup returns CDR1 KGHSH and CDR2 LQKENI. CDR3 in amino acids: CASRDTRTSGGINEQFF. Written as DNA, the CDR3 is TGTGCCAGCCGGGACACCCGGACTAGCGGGGGAATCAATGAGCAGTTCTTC. The full variable domain, completed using reference TRBV18 and TRBJ2-1, is NAGVMQNPRHLVRRRGQEARLRCSPMKGHSHVYWYRQLPEEGLKFMVYLQKENIIDESGMPKERFSAEFPKEGPSILRIQQVVRGDSAAYFCASRDTRTSGGINEQFFGPGTRLTVL.

The chain is built from TRBV30 and TRBJ1-3, with D perhaps matching TRBD1 (6 bases). CDR1 GTSNPN and CDR2 SVGIG come from the germline V gene (reference sequence). CDR3 length: 14 amino acids. V shed 3 bases and J shed 7 bases, with 16 bases lying between them. The CDR3 DNA reads TGTGCCTGGAGGGACAGAGGGTCGGGGAACACCATATATTTT. This sequence encodes CAWRDRGSGNTIYF.